Described below is a single T cell receptor beta chain sequence and its context. Its cognate antigen is unknown. This sample was taken from a study of shared clonotypes between healthy human individuals. Study at large: Three plates each covered CD4 naive and memory; CD8 naive two, CD8 memory one.

TCRdb's table, derived via immunoSEQ multiplex PCR, lists solely in-frame clones and lacks some. The data hold a few million clones, with 80% to 95% observed a single time. Trimming removed 4 bases from V and 7 bases from J; junction bases left unmatched: 10. The germline CDR1 and CDR2 sequences are LNHDA and SQIVND (reference sequence). This CDR3 region has 16 residues. Findings and caveats of the study: Represented genetic and exposure-history diversity was restricted by having few donors. The study generally estimated greater richness for naive than memory subsets. Large depth notwithstanding, sorted-subset sequencing proved incomplete by rarefaction.

Specimen: naive CD4+ T cells from PBMCs. Subset given: CD45RA+ positively selected. The origin of this receptor is a man younger than 35 in good health. Some clones in this sample may be carry-over from other donors' samples. J is TRBJ2-5 and V is TRBV19; 12 bases map to TRBD2. CDR3 sequence (DNA): TGTGCCAGTAGTAACCGACTAGCGGGAGTTTCGGGGACCCAGTACTTC. Translating gives CASSNRLAGVSGTQYF.